The 5 T cell receptor beta chains presented below share a single source sample, sequenced in a study of OX40 agonist ivuxolimab in advanced cancers. The data were produced by immunoSEQ multiplex PCR, yet TCRdb's version contains in-frame clones alone and is incomplete. The table lists about 93,000 clones, 89% of them singletons. Source: CD4+ or CD8+ T cells sorted from blood, taken in a trial of the OX40 agonist ivuxolimab. The source is an adult with an advanced solid tumor such as melanoma, head and neck, liver or kidney cancer.

On this clone: A read error may produce the germline difference seen at one junction end. This sequence joins TRBV28 and TRBJ2-4; a weak D match, TRBD1 (6 bases). Looked up from germline, CDR1 is MDHEN and CDR2 is SYDVKM. This CDR3 is 13 amino acids long. CDR3 in DNA: TGCGCGATCCAGGGGTTAGCCAAAAACATTCAGTACTTC. Translated: CAIQGLAKNIQYF.

This chain uses TRBV19 with TRBJ2-5; weak D call: TRBD2 (5 bases). Germline CDR1 LNHDA, CDR2 SQIVND (reference sequence). The V gene lost 4 bases and the J gene lost 5 bases, with 14 bases spanning the gap. This CDR3 has 14 amino acids. In DNA form, the CDR3 reads TGTGCCAGTAGTAGCGCTCGGGGAAGGGAGACCCAGTACTTC. Translated, it gives CASSSARGRETQYF.

The chain combines TRBV6-5 with TRBJ2-3, with a weak D call TRBD2 (6 bases). V was trimmed by 4 bases and J by 2 bases, leaving 16 bases between them. Germline values: CDR1 MNHEY, CDR2 SVGAGI. This CDR3 has 16 amino acids. In nucleotides, the CDR3 is TGTGCCAGCAGTTTATGGTTGGGCGGGAACACAGATACGCAGTATTTT. Its protein is CASSLWLGGNTDTQYF.

The chain recombines TRBV28 with TRBJ2-7, with 8 bases identical to TRBD1. Trimming cost V 8 bases and J 1 base; bases outside gene matches: 7. This CDR3 has 14 amino acids. Germline V gene sequence: CDR1 MDHEN, CDR2 SYDVKM. As DNA, the CDR3 is TGTGCCAGCCGAACAGGGGGTGGTTCCTACGAGCAGTACTTC. Protein product: CASRTGGGSYEQYF.

The chain joins TRBV19 to TRBJ2-7; the D is unclear. V gave up 3 bases and J gave up 0 bases, with 9 bases separating them. Germline CDR1 reads LNHDA; CDR2 reads SQIVND (reference sequence). The CDR3 totals 14 residues. The CDR3 DNA sequence: TGTGCCAGTAGTATCCTGGGCAGCTCCTACGAGCAGTACTTC. Translated: CASSILGSSYEQYF.